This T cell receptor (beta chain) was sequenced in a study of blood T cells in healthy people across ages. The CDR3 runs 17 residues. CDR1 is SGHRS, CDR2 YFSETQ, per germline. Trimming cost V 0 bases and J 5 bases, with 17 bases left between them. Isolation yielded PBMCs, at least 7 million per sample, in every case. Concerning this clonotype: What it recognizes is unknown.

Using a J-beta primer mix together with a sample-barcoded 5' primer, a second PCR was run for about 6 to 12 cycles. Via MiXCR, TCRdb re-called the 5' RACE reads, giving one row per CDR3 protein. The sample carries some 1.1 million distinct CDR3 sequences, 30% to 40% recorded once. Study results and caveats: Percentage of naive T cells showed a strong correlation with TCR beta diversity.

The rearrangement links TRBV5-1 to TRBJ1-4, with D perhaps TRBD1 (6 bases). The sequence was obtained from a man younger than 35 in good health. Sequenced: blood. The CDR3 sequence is CASSLARQGQGNEKLFF. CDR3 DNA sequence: TGCGCCAGCAGCTTGGCCCGTCAGGGGCAGGGGAATGAAAAACTGTTTTTT.